The T cell receptor (beta chain) described here comes from a study of blood T cell repertoires in COVID-19. As for the study in general: COVID-19 samples, acute and convalescent, were from the United States, Italy and Spain. PBMCs, B-cell-depleted T cells, or T cells were the source of the cDNA or gDNA that made up the material.

The germline V gene has CDR1 SEHNR and CDR2 FQNEAQ (reference sequence). The CDR3 is made up of 13 amino acids. The J segment lost 6 bases and the V segment lost 7 bases, leaving 8 bases of the junction unmatched. The table came from immunoSEQ multiplex PCR; TCRdb's copy has only in-frame clones and leaves some out. The sample has 130,000 to 150,000 clones; 78% are singletons. The source material was peripheral blood. The gene calls are TRBV7-9 and TRBJ1-1; 7 bases are shared with TRBD1. The TCR originated in a woman aged 60-70 years with acute or convalescent COVID-19. CDR3 nucleotides: TGTGCCAGCATCAAGGGGGCCTCAGCTGAAGCTTTCTTT. It translates to CASIKGASAEAFF. The full variable domain, in which reference TRBV7-9 and TRBJ1-1 provide the parts outside the CDR3, is DTGVSQNPRHKITKRGQNVTFRCDPISEHNRLYWYRQTLGQGPEFLTYFQNEAQLEKSRLLSDRFSAERPKGSFSTLEIQRTEQGDSAMYLCASIKGASAEAFFGQGTRLTVV.